Shown below are 7 T cell receptor beta chains from a single sample sequenced in a study of blood T cell repertoires in COVID-19. Here immunoSEQ multiplex PCR was the method, and the copy in TCRdb shows in-frame clones only, minus some. The sample lists 250,000 or so clones, 86% occurring once. The sample consisted of PBMCs or T cells enriched from blood (not recorded which). These receptors were collected from a woman in her 50s who had recovered from COVID-19.

This clone was counted a single time. The rearrangement links TRBV4-3 to TRBJ2-1, with D maybe TRBD2 (6 bases). The CDR3 consists of 18 residues. The V and J ends lost 4 bases and 10 bases respectively, with 29 bases between them. From germline, CDR1 is LGHNA and CDR2 YSLEER. The CDR3 spells CASSLEVAGRTSRTEQFF. The CDR3 DNA reads as TGCGCCAGCAGCCTGGAAGTCGCGGGGAGGACCTCCCGAACCGAGCAGTTCTTC.

This clone showed up many times. The V gene is TRBV7-2, the J gene TRBJ1-1; D might be TRBD1 (5 bases). Germline V lookup: CDR1 SGHTA, CDR2 FQGNSA. The V end lost 3 bases, the J end lost 4 bases, and 15 bases lay between the germline ends. The CDR3 length is 15 residues. The CDR3 coding sequence is TGTGCCAGCAGCTTTTGGGCAGGCGGGGCCACTGAAGCTTTCTTT. Translated, it gives CASSFWAGGATEAFF.

DNA for the CDR3: TGCAGCGTTTTCCGGGACACCGGTGGCTACACCTTC. It specifies CSVFRDTGGYTF. The chain is built from TRBV29-1 and TRBJ1-2; TRBD1 is a possible D gene (6 bases). This CDR3 comprises 12 residues. V was trimmed by 5 bases and J by 7 bases, leaving 14 bases between them. Germline V CDR1 and CDR2: SQVTM, ANQGSEA.

This chain links TRBV6-1 with TRBJ2-7; TRBD2 agrees at 7 bases. The J segment lost 4 bases and the V segment lost 3 bases, leaving 3 bases of the junction unmatched. The length of the CDR3 is 13 residues. The V gene's germline CDR1 is MNHNS and CDR2 SASEGT. The CDR3 DNA is TGTGCCAGCAGTGAGGGACTACTATACGAGCAGTACTTC. It specifies CASSEGLLYEQYF.

This clone was counted between two and nine times. Other DNA sequences in the sample encode the same CDR3. This chain links TRBV4-3 with TRBJ2-3, with D unresolved. Deletions cut 0 bases from V and 5 bases from J, with 6 bases between. Germline V gene data show CDR1 as LGHNA and CDR2 as YSLEER. This CDR3 has 13 residues. Here the CDR3 reads CASSQDGGDTQYF. In nucleotides, the CDR3 is TGCGCCAGCAGCCAAGATGGCGGAGATACGCAGTATTTT.

The chain couples TRBV18 to TRBJ1-1, with D unclear. Looked up from germline, CDR1 is KGHSH and CDR2 is LQKENI. V lost 0 bases and J 1 base, leaving 6 bases between the germline ends. The CDR3 runs to 14 residues. In DNA, the CDR3 is TGTGCCAGCTCACCACCGATAGCGAACACTGAAGCTTTCTTT. Protein product: CASSPPIANTEAFF.

The rearrangement links TRBV7-2 to TRBJ2-5; 12 bases fit TRBD2. The germline gives CDR1 SGHTA, CDR2 FQGNSA. With 1 base clipped from V and 5 bases from J, the junction kept 5 bases outside the gene matches. The CDR3 is made up of 16 amino acids. CDR3 sequence: CASSLGGTSGSETQYF. The CDR3 DNA is TGTGCCAGCAGCTTAGGGGGGACTAGCGGGTCTGAGACCCAGTACTTC.